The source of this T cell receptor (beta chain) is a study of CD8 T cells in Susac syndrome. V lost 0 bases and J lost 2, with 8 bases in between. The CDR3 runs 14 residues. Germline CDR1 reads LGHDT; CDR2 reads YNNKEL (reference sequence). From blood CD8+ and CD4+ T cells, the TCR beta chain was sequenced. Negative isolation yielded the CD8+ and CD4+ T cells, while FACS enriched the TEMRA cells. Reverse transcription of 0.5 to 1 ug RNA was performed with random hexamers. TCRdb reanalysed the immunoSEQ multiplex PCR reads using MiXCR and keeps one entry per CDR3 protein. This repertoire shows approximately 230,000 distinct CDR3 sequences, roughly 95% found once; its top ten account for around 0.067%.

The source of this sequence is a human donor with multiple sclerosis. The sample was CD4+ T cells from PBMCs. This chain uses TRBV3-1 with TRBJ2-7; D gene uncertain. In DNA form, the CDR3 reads TGTGCCAGCAGCCAAGAAACACAGACCTACGAGCAGTACTTC. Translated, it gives CASSQETQTYEQYF.